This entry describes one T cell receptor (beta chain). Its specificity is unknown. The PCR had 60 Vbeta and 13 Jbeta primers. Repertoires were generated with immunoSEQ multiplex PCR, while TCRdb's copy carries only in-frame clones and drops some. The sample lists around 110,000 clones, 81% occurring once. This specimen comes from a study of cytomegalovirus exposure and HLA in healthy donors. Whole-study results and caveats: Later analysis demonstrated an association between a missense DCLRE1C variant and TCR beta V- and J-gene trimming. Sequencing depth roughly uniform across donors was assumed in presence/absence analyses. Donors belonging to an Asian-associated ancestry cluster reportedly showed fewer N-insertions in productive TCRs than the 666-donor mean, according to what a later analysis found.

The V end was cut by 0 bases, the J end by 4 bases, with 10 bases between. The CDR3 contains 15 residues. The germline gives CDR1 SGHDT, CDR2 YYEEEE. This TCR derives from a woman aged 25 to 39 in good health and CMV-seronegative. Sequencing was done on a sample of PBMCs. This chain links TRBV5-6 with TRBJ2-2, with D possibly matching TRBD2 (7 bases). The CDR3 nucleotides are TGTGCCAGCAGCTTGGTGGCGGGGGCCACCGGGGAGCTGTTTTTT. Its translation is CASSLVAGATGELFF.